This TCR beta chain was profiled in a study of PD-1 blockade in mismatch repair-deficient tumors. On the study more broadly: All were previously treated, progressing patients with about a dozen mismatch repair-deficient cancer types. Study results and caveats: After pembrolizumab, tumor-resident clones rose rapidly, then generally contracted before radiologic responses.

As for this clone: The antigen is unknown.

Measured with immunoSEQ multiplex PCR; TCRdb has only the in-frame clones, and not every one. The table shows more than 90,000 clones, with 60% to 85% occurring only once. PCR or immunohistochemistry showed mismatch repair deficiency in every enrolled patient. CDR1 and CDR2 (germline): SGDLS, YYNGEE. V lost 4 bases to trimming and J lost 6 bases; unmatched junction nucleotides: 13. This CDR3 comprises 17 residues. The input for sequencing was peripheral blood, taken roughly 13 months after starting pembrolizumab. V usage is TRBV9 and J usage is TRBJ2-1; TRBD2 matches at 10 bases. The sequence came from an adult with mismatch repair-deficient cancer. The CDR3 here is CASSTIRGLAATNEQFF. The CDR3 region has the DNA TGTGCCAGCAGCACCATTCGCGGACTAGCGGCGACCAATGAGCAGTTCTTC.